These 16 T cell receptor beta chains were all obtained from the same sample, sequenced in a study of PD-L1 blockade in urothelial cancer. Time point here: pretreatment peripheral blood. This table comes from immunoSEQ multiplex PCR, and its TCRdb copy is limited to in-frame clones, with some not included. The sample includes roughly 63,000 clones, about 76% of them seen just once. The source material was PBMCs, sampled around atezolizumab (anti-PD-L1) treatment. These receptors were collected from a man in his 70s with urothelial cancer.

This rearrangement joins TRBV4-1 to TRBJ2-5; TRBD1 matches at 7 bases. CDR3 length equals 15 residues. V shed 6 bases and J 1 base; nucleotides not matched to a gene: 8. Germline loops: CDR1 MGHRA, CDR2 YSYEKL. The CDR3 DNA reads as TGCGCCAGCAGGCCCGCCCGGACAGGCCAAGAGACCCAGTACTTC. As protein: CASRPARTGQETQYF.

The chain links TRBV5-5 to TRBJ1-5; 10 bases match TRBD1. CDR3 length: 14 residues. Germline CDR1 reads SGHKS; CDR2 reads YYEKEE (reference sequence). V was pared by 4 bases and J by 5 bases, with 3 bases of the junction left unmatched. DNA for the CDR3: TGTGCCAGCAGCGTGGGACAGGGGCATCAGCCCCAGCATTTT. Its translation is CASSVGQGHQPQHF.

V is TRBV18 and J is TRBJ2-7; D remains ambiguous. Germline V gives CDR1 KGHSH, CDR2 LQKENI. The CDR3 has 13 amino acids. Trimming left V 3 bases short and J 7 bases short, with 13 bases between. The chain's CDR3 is CASSPGRFREQYF. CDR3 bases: TGTGCCAGCTCACCGGGCCGCTTTAGGGAGCAGTACTTC.

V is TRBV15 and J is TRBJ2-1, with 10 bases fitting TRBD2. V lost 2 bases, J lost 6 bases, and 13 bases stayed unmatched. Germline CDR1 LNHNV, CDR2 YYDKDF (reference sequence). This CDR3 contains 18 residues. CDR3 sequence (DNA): TGTGCCACCAGCAGATCTCCCGGGACTAGCGCCCAGAGCAATGAGCAGTTCTTC. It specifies CATSRSPGTSAQSNEQFF.

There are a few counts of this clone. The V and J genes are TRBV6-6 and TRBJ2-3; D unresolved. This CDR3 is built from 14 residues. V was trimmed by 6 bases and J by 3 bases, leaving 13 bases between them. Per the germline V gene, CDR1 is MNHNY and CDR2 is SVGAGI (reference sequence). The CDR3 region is CASSEVARTDTQYF. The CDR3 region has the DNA TGTGCCAGCAGCGAGGTAGCACGGACAGATACGCAGTATTTT.

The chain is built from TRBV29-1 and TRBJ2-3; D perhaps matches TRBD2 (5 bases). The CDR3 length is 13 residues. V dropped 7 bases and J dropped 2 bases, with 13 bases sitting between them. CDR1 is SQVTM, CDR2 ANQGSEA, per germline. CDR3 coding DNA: TGCAGCGCCTTACTAGGGAACACAGATACGCAGTATTTT. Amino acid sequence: CSALLGNTDTQYF.

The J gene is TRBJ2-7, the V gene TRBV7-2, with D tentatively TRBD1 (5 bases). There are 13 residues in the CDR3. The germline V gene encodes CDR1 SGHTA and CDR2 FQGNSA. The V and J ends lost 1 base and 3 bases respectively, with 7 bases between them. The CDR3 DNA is TGTGCCAGCAGCTTAGGACAGAACTACGAGCAGTACTTC. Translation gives CASSLGQNYEQYF.

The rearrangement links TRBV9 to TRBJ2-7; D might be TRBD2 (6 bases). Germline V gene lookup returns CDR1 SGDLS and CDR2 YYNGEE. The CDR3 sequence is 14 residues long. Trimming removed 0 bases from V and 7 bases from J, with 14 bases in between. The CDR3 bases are TGTGCCAGCAGCGTAGGGAGGGCTATAGGGGAGCAGTACTTC. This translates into CASSVGRAIGEQYF.

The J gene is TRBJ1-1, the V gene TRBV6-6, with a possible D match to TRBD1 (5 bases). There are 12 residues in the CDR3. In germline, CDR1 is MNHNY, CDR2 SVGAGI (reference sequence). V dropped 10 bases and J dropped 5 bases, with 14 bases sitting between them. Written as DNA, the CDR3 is TGTGCCACCACACAGGCGAAAACTGAAGCTTTCTTT. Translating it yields CATTQAKTEAFF.

Here the CDR3 DNA reads TGTGCCAGCAGTGGCCAGGGAAAGGATACGCAGTATTTT. Translation: CASSGQGKDTQYF. The chain links TRBV25-1 to TRBJ2-3; TRBD1 might be the D (5 bases). CDR1 and CDR2 from the germline V gene are MGHDK and SYGVNS. The CDR3 runs 13 residues. Trimming cost V 4 bases and J 6 bases, with 11 bases left between them. Drawing the rest from reference TRBV25-1 and TRBJ2-3, the complete variable domain is EADIYQTPRYLVIGTGKKITLECSQTMGHDKMYWYQQDPGMELHLIHYSYGVNSTEKGDLSSESTVSRIRTEHFPLTLESARPSHTSQYLCASSGQGKDTQYFGPGTRLTVL.

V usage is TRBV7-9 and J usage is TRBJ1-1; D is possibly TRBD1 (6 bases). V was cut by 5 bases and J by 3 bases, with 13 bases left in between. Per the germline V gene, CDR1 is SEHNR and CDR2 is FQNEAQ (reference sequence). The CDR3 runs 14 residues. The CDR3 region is CASSTGMAYTEAFF. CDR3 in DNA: TGTGCCAGCAGCACAGGGATGGCGTACACTGAAGCTTTCTTT. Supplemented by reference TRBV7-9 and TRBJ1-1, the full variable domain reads DTGVSQNPRHKITKRGQNVTFRCDPISEHNRLYWYRQTLGQGPEFLTYFQNEAQLEKSRLLSDRFSAERPKGSFSTLEIQRTEQGDSAMYLCASSTGMAYTEAFFGQGTRLTVV.

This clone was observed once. CDR3: CASSDGTGASYEQYF. The CDR3 DNA follows: TGTGCCAGCAGCGACGGGACAGGGGCTAGCTACGAGCAGTACTTC. The rearrangement links TRBV7-6 to TRBJ2-7; 10 bases map to TRBD1. Germline loops: CDR1 SGHVS, CDR2 FNYEAQ. The CDR3 sequence is 15 residues long. V was clipped by 5 bases and J by 3 bases; unmatched bases: 7.

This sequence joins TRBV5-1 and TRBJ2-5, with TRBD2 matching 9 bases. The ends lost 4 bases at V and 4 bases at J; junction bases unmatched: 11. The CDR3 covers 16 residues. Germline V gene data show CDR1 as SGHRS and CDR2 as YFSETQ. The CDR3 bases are TGCGCCAGCAGCCCCCTCGGTAATAGCGGGAGAGAGACCCAGTACTTC. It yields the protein CASSPLGNSGRETQYF. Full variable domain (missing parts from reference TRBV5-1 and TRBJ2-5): KAGVTQTPRYLIKTRGQQVTLSCSPISGHRSVSWYQQTPGQGLQFLFEYFSETQRNKGNFPGRFSGRQFSNSRSEMNVSTLELGDSALYLCASSPLGNSGRETQYFGPGTRLLVL.

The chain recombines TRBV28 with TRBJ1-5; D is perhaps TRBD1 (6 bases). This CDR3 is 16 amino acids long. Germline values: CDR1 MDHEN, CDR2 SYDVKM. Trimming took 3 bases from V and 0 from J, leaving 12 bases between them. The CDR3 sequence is CASSFTGIHSNQPQHF. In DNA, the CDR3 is TGTGCCAGCAGTTTCACAGGGATCCATAGCAATCAGCCCCAGCATTTT. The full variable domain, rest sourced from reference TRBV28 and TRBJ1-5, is DVKVTQSSRYLVKRTGEKVFLECVQDMDHENMFWYRQDPGLGLRLIYFSYDVKMKEKGDIPEGYSVSREKKERFSLILESASTNQTSMYLCASSFTGIHSNQPQHFGDGTRLSIL.

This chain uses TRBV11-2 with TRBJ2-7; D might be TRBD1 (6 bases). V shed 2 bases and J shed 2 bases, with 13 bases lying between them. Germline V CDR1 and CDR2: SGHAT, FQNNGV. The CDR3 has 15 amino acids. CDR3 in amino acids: CASSLSQDRAYEQYF. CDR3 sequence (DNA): TGTGCCAGCAGCTTATCCCAGGACAGAGCCTACGAGCAGTACTTC.

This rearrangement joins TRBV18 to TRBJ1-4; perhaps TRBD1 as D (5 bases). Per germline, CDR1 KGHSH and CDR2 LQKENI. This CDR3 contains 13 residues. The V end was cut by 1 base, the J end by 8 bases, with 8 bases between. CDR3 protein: CASSPQGFEKLFF. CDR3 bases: TGTGCCAGCTCACCACAGGGGTTCGAAAAACTGTTTTTT.